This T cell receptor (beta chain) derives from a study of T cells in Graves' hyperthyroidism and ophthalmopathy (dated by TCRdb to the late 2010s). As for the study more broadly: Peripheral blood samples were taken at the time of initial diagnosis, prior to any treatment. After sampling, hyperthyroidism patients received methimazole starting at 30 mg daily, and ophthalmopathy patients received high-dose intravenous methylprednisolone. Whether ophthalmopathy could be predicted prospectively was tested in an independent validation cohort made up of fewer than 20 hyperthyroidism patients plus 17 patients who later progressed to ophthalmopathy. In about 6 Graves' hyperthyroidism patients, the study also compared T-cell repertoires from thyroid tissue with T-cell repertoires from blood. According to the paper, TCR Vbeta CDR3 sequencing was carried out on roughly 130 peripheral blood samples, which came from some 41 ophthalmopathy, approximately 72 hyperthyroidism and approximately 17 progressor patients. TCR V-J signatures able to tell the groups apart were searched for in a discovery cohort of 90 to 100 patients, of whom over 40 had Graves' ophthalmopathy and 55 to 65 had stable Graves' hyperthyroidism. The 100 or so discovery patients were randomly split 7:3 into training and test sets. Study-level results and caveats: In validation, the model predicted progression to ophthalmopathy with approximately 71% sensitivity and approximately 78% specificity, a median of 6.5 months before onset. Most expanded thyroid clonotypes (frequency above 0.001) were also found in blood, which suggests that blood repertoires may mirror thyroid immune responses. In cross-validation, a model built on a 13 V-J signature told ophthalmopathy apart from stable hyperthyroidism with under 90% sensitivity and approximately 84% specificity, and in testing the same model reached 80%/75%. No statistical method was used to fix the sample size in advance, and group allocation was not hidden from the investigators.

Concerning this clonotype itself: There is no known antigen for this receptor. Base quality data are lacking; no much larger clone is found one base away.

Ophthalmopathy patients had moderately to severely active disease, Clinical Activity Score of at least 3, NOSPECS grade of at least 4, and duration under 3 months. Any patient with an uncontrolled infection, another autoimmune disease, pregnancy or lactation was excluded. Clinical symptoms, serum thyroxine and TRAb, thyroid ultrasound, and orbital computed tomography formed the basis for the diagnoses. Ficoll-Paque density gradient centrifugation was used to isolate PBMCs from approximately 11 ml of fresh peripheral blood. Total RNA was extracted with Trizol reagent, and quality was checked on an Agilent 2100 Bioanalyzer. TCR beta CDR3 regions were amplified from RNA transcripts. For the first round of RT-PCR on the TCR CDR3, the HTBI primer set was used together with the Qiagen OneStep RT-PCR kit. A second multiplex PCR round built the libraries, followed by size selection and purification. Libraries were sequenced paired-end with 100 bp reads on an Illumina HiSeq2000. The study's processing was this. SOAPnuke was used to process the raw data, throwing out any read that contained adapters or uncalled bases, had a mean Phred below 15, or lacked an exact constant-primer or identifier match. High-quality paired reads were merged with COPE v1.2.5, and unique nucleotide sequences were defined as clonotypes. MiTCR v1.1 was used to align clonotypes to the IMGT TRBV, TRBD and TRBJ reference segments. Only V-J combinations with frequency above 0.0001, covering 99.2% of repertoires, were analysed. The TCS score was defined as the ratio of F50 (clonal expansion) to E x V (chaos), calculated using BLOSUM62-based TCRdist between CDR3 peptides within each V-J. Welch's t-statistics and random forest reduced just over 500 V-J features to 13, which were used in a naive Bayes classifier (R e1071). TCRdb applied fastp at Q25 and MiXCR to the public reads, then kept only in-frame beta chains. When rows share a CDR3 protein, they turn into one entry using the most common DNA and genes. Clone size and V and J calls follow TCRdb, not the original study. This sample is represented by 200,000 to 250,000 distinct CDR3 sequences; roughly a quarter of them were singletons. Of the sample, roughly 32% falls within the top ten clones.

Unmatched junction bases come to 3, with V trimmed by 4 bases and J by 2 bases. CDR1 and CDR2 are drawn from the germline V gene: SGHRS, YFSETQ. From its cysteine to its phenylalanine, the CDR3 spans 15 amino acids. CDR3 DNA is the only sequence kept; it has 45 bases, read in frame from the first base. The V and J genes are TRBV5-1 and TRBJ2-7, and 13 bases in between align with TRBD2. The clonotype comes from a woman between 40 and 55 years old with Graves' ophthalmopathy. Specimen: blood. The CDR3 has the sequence CASSHGLAGAYEQYF. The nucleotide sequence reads TGCGCCAGCAGCCACGGACTAGCGGGAGCCTACGAGCAGTACTTC.